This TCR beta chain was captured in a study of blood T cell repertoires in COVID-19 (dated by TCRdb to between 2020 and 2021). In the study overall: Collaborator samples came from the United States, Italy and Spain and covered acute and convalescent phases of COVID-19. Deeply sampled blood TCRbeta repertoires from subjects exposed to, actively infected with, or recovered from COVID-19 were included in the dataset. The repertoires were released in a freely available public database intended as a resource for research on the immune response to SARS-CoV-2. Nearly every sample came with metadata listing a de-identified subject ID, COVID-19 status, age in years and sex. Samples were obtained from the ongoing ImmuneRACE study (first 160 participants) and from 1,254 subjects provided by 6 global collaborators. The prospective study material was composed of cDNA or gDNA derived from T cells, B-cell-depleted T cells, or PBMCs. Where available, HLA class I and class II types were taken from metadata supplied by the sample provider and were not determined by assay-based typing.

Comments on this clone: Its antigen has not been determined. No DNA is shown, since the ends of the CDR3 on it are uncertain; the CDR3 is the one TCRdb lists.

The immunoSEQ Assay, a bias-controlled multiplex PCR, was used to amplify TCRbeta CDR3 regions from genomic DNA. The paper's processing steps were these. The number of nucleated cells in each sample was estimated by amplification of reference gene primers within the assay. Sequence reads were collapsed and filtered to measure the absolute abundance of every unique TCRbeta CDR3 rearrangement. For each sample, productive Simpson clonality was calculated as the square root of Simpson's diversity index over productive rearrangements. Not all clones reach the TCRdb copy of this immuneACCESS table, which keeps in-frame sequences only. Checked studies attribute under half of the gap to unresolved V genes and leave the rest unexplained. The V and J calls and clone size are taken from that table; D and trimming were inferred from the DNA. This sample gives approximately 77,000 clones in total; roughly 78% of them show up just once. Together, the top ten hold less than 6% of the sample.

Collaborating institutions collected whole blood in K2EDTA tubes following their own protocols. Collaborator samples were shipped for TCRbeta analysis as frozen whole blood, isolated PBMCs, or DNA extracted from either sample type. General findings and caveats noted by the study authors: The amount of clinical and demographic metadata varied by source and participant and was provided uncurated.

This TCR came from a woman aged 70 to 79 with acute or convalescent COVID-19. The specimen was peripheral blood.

CDR3 reads: CASSTSRRGNQPQHF. The chain was built from TRBV6-2 or TRBV6-3 and TRBJ1-5. The CDR3 has 15 amino acids, counting the end cysteine and phenylalanine. Looking up the germline V gene yields CDR1 MNHEY and CDR2 SVGEGT.